This T cell receptor (beta chain) was sequenced for a study of T cells in Graves' hyperthyroidism and ophthalmopathy. General study points: A model of 13 V-J pairs discriminated ophthalmopathy from stable hyperthyroidism.

This clonotype came up a few times. Its antigen is unknown. Amplification yielded TCR beta CDR3 regions, with RNA transcripts as the source. The TCR CDR3 first-round RT-PCR relied on the HTBI primer set. TCRdb re-called the multiplex PCR reads through MiXCR, storing one row per CDR3 protein. Here the sample spans under 350,000 distinct CDR3 sequences, about 18% being singletons. Exclusion of a patient resulted from uncontrolled infection, other autoimmune disease, pregnancy or lactation. Extraction of PBMCs used 7.5 to 10 ml of fresh peripheral blood. The specimen was blood. The sequence came from a woman aged 60-70 years with Graves' ophthalmopathy.

CDR3 sequence reads: CASSLKGRANYGYTF. For the CDR3, the DNA is TGTGCCAGCAGCTTAAAGGGCAGGGCGAACTATGGCTACACCTTC. The rearrangement joins TRBV11-1 to TRBJ1-2, with D perhaps TRBD1 (5 bases). V gave up 2 bases and J gave up 2 bases, with 12 bases separating them. In germline, CDR1 is SGHAT, CDR2 FQDESV (reference sequence). The CDR3 is made up of 15 amino acids.